The source of this T cell receptor beta chain is a study of blood T cell repertoires in COVID-19. Study-level information: T cells, B-cell-depleted T cells, or PBMCs supplied cDNA or gDNA.

The CDR3 is 12 amino acids. V was shortened by 5 bases and J by 8 bases, with 12 bases between the two germline ends. Germline CDR1 SEHNR, CDR2 FQNEAQ (reference sequence). TCRdb keeps only in-frame clones here, not all; method: immunoSEQ multiplex PCR. The sample records 400,000 to 500,000 clones, around 86% being singletons. The sequenced sample was peripheral blood. This sequence originates from a woman aged 30 to 39 with active or convalescent COVID-19. This chain uses TRBV7-9 with TRBJ1-1, with D perhaps matching TRBD1 (5 bases). CDR3 sequence: CASSAGVGEAFF. The CDR3 DNA sequence: TGTGCCAGCAGCGCGGGGGTCGGCGAAGCTTTCTTT.